These 6 T cell receptor beta chains were all obtained from the same sample, sequenced in a study of T cells after yellow fever vaccination. One entry per CDR3 protein results from TCRdb running MiXCR on the 5' RACE reads. Here the sample spans approximately 330,000 distinct CDR3 sequences, around 13% being singletons. Source: CD4+ T cells sorted from PBMCs, taken 15 days after the yellow fever booster vaccination. The receptors were sampled from a young man who received the YFV17D yellow fever vaccine.

This clonotype came up a few times. The chain joins TRBV4-1 to TRBJ1-5; TRBD1 matches at 9 bases. The CDR3 contains 17 residues. After removal of 0 bases from V and 7 bases from J, the junction contained 10 bases not matched to a gene. CDR1 is MGHRA, CDR2 YSYEKL, per germline. This chain's CDR3 is CASSQDPGQGLWQPQHF. CDR3 nucleotides: TGCGCCAGCAGCCAAGATCCGGGACAGGGTCTATGGCAGCCCCAGCATTTT.

This clonotype has only a few counts. The chain is built from TRBV30 and TRBJ2-7; D is uncertain. V was pared by 5 bases and J by 2 bases, with 4 bases between. Looked up from germline, CDR1 is GTSNPN and CDR2 is SVGIG (reference sequence). This CDR3 has 10 residues. CDR3 loop: CAWGTYEQYF. The CDR3 DNA follows: TGTGCCTGGGGGACCTACGAGCAGTACTTC.

The chain links TRBV2 to TRBJ2-3; D remains ambiguous. V dropped 6 bases and J dropped 5 bases, with 9 bases sitting between them. The CDR3 is 12 residues long. Germline CDR1 and CDR2: SNHLY and FYNNEI. The CDR3 nucleotides are TGTGCCAGCAGCGGCTTAGGAGATACGCAGTATTTT. This encodes CASSGLGDTQYF.

The chain is built from TRBV7-2 and TRBJ1-2; D gene uncertain. Germline V gives CDR1 SGHTA, CDR2 FQGNSA. V was clipped by 2 bases and J by 8 bases, with 18 bases between them. This CDR3 is built from 15 residues. In DNA, the CDR3 is TGTGCCAGCAGCTTACGGGCGCTGGGCCCTCGGGGCTACACCTTC. The encoded protein is CASSLRALGPRGYTF. Based on the CDR3 plus reference TRBV7-2 and TRBJ1-2, the full variable domain is GAGVSQSPSNKVTEKGKDVELRCDPISGHTALYWYRQSLGQGLEFLIYFQGNSAPDKSGLPSDRFSAERTGGSVSTLTIQRTQQEDSAVYLCASSLRALGPRGYTFGSGTRLTVV.

This clonotype appeared a few times. CDR3 sequence reads: CASSQDRVSGANVLTF. The CDR3 DNA reads TGTGCCAGCAGCCAAGACAGGGTCTCCGGGGCCAACGTCCTGACTTTC. The chain is built from TRBV3-1 and TRBJ2-6; TRBD1 is a possible D gene (5 bases). CDR3 length: 16 residues. Trimming stripped 0 bases from V and 4 bases from J, with 10 bases between. Germline values: CDR1 LGHDT, CDR2 YNNKEL (reference sequence).

This clonotype was seen repeatedly, ten times or more. J is TRBJ2-5 and V is TRBV10-2; 10 positions agree with TRBD1. From germline, CDR1 is WSHSY and CDR2 SAAADI. Germline trimming cut 6 bases from V and 4 bases from J; bases unmatched to any gene: 8. The length of the CDR3 is 15 residues. The CDR3 sequence: CASSDRDRGGETQYF. CDR3 nucleotides: TGCGCCAGCAGCGACAGGGACAGGGGAGGAGAGACCCAGTACTTC.